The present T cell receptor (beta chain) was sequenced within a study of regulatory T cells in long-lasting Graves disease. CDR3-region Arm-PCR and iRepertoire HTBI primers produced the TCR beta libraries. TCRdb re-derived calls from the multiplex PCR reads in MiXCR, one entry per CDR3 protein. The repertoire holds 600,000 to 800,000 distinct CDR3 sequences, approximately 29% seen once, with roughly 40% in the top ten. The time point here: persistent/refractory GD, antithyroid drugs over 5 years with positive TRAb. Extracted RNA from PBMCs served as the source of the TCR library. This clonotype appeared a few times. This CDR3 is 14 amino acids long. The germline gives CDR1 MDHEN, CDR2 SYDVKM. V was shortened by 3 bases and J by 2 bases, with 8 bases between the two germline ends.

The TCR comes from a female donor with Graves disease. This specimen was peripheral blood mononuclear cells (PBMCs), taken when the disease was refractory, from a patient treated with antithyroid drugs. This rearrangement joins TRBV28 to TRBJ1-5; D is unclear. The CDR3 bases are TGTGCCAGCAGTTTTGGGTCGGGCAATCAGCCCCAGCATTTT. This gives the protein CASSFGSGNQPQHF. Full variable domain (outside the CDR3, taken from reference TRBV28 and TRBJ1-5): DVKVTQSSRYLVKRTGEKVFLECVQDMDHENMFWYRQDPGLGLRLIYFSYDVKMKEKGDIPEGYSVSREKKERFSLILESASTNQTSMYLCASSFGSGNQPQHFGDGTRLSIL.